This TCR beta chain was documented in a study of blood T cell repertoires in COVID-19. The overall study: The samples span acute and convalescent COVID-19 from the United States, Italy and Spain.

The V gene's germline CDR1 is SGDLS and CDR2 YYNGEE. This CDR3 contains 15 residues. Trimming took 4 bases from V and 8 from J; bases not matched to a gene: 12. As originally analysed: From reference gene primer amplification, estimates of nucleated cell counts were derived. Here immunoSEQ multiplex PCR was the method, and the copy in TCRdb shows in-frame clones only, minus some. V, J and clone size derive from that table, while D and trimming were established from the DNA sequence. The data show some 48,000 clones, roughly 88% seen once. This receptor was obtained from a human donor in a cohort sampled during active COVID-19. Sequencing was done on a sample of peripheral blood. The rearrangement links TRBV9 to TRBJ2-3, with 8 positions matching TRBD2. In nucleotides, the CDR3 is TGTGCCAGCAGCTCCACCGGGACTAGAATTGGTACGCAGTATTTT. Translated: CASSSTGTRIGTQYF.